This T cell receptor (beta chain) was obtained from a study of cytomegalovirus exposure and HLA in healthy donors. Across the study: Most donors, roughly 77% of approximately 400 genotyped, fell in the Caucasian-associated ancestry cluster.

The PCR was carried out with 60 Vbeta primers and 13 Jbeta primers. Only in-frame clones appear in the TCRdb table, and some are missing; sequencing was by immunoSEQ multiplex PCR. The repertoire holds tens of thousands of clones, with around 67% as singletons. The table lists this clone with a count of one. Its antigen is unknown. Trimming took 0 bases from V and 6 from J, leaving 10 bases between them. The CDR3 length is 13 residues. CDR1 and CDR2 from the germline V gene are SGHDT and YYEEEE. Overall study results and limits: A later analysis found common viral pathogens apparently linked to several of the most significant clusters. Sequencing likely generated an artifact that appeared as a cluster of highly shared sequence variants.

V and J are TRBV5-6 and TRBJ2-7; D uncertain. The sequence came from a woman aged 45 to 65 in good health and CMV-seropositive. Material: PBMCs. Written as DNA, the CDR3 is TGTGCCAGCAGCTTGGGCGGTTTGGTCGAGCAGTACGTC. It encodes CASSLGGLVEQYV.